This is a list of T cell receptor beta chains from one sample in a study of identical twins. TCRdb ran MiXCR on the 5' RACE reads and lists one entry per CDR3 protein. This sample has 420,000 or so distinct CDR3 sequences; 15% to 20% occur once, and the top ten carry roughly 12%. Specimen: naive T cells sorted from blood. The receptors come from a man in his fifties in good health. CDR3s include the opening cysteine and the closing phenylalanine or tryptophan. A D gene is named only where the DNA matches it firmly. Where a row states a size, it is once, few, many or the class of an expanded clone; other rows omit it.

>TRBV10-3|NA|TRBJ1-1|many
TGTGCCATCAGTGTAGGCAGCGAGAACACTGAAGCTTTCTTT
CAISVGSENTEAFF
>TRBV6-1|NA|TRBJ2-7|many
TGTGCCAGCAGCCACGGACTTCCCGGGTCCTACGAGCAGTACTTC
CASSHGLPGSYEQYF
>TRBV27|TRBD2|TRBJ2-7|few
TGTGCCAGCAGTTCGCCCTCCGGGACTAGCGGGAGCCGTAGAACCTACGAGCAGTACTTC
CASSSPSGTSGSRRTYEQYF
>TRBV5-1|NA|TRBJ2-7|few
TGCGCCAGCAGCTTGGCCTCGCGTGGAGCGAGCAGCTCCTACGAGCAGTACTTC
CASSLASRGASSSYEQYF
>TRBV7-8|TRBD1|TRBJ1-4|NA
TGTGCCAGCAGCTCGACTGGCAGGGGGGGATACAATGAAAAACTGTTTTTT
CASSSTGRGGYNEKLFF
>TRBV20-1|TRBD1|TRBJ1-1|few
TGCAGTGCTAGAGATCTGAGGACAGGGCAGAACACTGAAGCTTTCTTT
CSARDLRTGQNTEAFF
>TRBV20-1|NA|TRBJ1-2|few
TGCAGTGCTAGAGATTATACAGCCCCTAACTATGGCTACACCTTC
CSARDYTAPNYGYTF
>TRBV29-1|NA|TRBJ2-7|NA
TGCAGCGTTGATGGCCTTTTGGGGCCAGGCTCCTACGAGCAGTACTTC
CSVDGLLGPGSYEQYF
>TRBV20-1|TRBD2|TRBJ2-3|NA
TGCAGTGCTGACAGGGGACTAGCGTCAGATACGCAGTATTTT
CSADRGLASDTQYF
>TRBV11-2|NA|TRBJ2-3|NA
TGTGCCAGCAGCCCGCTCCTTAGCACAGATACGCAGTATTTT
CASSPLLSTDTQYF
>TRBV7-2|TRBD1|TRBJ2-4|many
TGTGCCAGCAGCTTGGGACAGCCTGGGAACATTCAGTACTTC
CASSLGQPGNIQYF
>TRBV7-2|NA|TRBJ2-7|many
TGTGCCAGCACCTTGGCCTACGAGCAGTACTTC
CASTLAYEQYF
>TRBV29-1|NA|TRBJ2-6|many
TGCAGCGTTTATTTAAGGGGGGCAGGGGCCAACGTCCTGACTTTC
CSVYLRGAGANVLTF
>TRBV20-1|TRBD2|TRBJ2-3|NA
TGCAGTGCTAGACTGACTAGCGGGGGGGCAGAGGATACGCAGTATTTT
CSARLTSGGAEDTQYF
>TRBV7-2|NA|TRBJ2-3|few
TGTGCCAGCAGCTCCCCCATGGGAGATACGCAGTATTTT
CASSSPMGDTQYF
>TRBV7-2|NA|TRBJ1-1|NA
TGTGCCAGCAGCTTAGAGGCGGGGTTTGGCACTGAAGCTTTCTTT
CASSLEAGFGTEAFF
>TRBV5-1|TRBD1|TRBJ1-1|few
TGCGCCAGCAGCCGACAATTATTTGGACAGGGACCGGCTGAAGCTTTCTTT
CASSRQLFGQGPAEAFF
>TRBV7-2|NA|TRBJ2-5|few
TGTGCCAGCAGCTTACCGGGGAAAGAGACCCAGTACTTC
CASSLPGKETQYF
>TRBV4-3|NA|TRBJ2-3|NA
TGCGCCAGCAGCCAAGACATCTTGCCTCACACAGATACGCAGTATTTT
CASSQDILPHTDTQYF
>TRBV4-3|NA|TRBJ2-3|many
TGCGCCAGCAGCAAAGTGCAAGCCCGGGGCACAGATACGCAGTATTTT
CASSKVQARGTDTQYF
>TRBV29-1|NA|TRBJ1-1|few
TGCAGCGTTTCGCCGATGGCCACTGAAGCTTTCTTT
CSVSPMATEAFF
>TRBV7-2|TRBD2|TRBJ2-7|few
TGTGCCAGCAGCGCAGGCGGGTCGGGACTAGTGGCAGGGCAGTACTTC
CASSAGGSGLVAGQYF
>TRBV3-1|NA|TRBJ2-3|NA
TGTGCCAGCAGCCAAGGGGTCAGGATAGAGGGTGATACGCAGTATTTT
CASSQGVRIEGDTQYF
>TRBV2|TRBD2|TRBJ2-5|NA
TGTGCCAGCAGTGAAGCGGGGACTAGTTGGGAGACCCAGTACTTC
CASSEAGTSWETQYF
>TRBV5-1|NA|TRBJ2-7|NA
TGCGCCAGCAGCTTGGTCGGCGGACACCTGTACGAGCAGTACTTC
CASSLVGGHLYEQYF
>TRBV5-5|NA|TRBJ2-1|NA
TGTGCCAGCAGCCTCCGGGAATATCCCTACAATGAGCAGTTCTTC
CASSLREYPYNEQFF
>TRBV4-2|TRBD1|TRBJ2-1|many
TGTGCCAGCAGCCAAGAAAAGATATCCCCCGGGACAGGGGGCCTCAATGAGCAGTTCTTC
CASSQEKISPGTGGLNEQFF
>TRBV4-2|NA|TRBJ1-2|few
TGTGCCAGCAGCCAAGTGGCGGGGAGGGACTATGGCTACACCTTC
CASSQVAGRDYGYTF
>TRBV24-1|NA|TRBJ1-5|few
TGTGCCACCAGTGCGGGACCCGCGATTTGGCCCCAGCATTTT
CATSAGPAIWPQHF
>TRBV11-2|NA|TRBJ2-1|NA
TGTGCCAGCAGCAAAAATGACGGGAGCTCCTACAATGAGCAGTTCTTC
CASSKNDGSSYNEQFF
>TRBV7-2|NA|TRBJ1-1|few
TGTGCCAGCAGCTTATGGGACCAGGAAGCTTTCTTT
CASSLWDQEAFF
>TRBV4-3|TRBD2|TRBJ2-1|NA
TGCGCCAGCAGCCAAGAGGTTCGGGAGGGGGGGAATGAGCAGTTCTTC
CASSQEVREGGNEQFF
>TRBV10-3|TRBD2|TRBJ2-1|NA
TGTGCCATCAGTGAGATTAGCGGGGTCGGCAATGAGCAGTTCTTC
CAISEISGVGNEQFF
>TRBV6-5|NA|TRBJ2-7|few
TGTGCCAGCGCTTACAGTTTTACGGTAGGCACCTACGAGCAGTACTTC
CASAYSFTVGTYEQYF
>TRBV5-1|NA|TRBJ1-2|many
TGCGCCAGCAGCTTGACTGTGAACTATGGCTACACCTTC
CASSLTVNYGYTF
>TRBV12-3/TRBV12-4|NA|TRBJ2-3|few
TGTGCCAGCTCTGGGGCGGGATACACAGATACGCAGTATTTT
CASSGAGYTDTQYF
>TRBV14|NA|TRBJ2-2|many
TGTGCCAGCAGCCCTTTATACACCGGGGAGCTGTTTTTT
CASSPLYTGELFF
>TRBV12-3/TRBV12-4|NA|TRBJ1-5|NA
TGTGCCAGCAGTTTATTGGAGGGAGGGAATCAGCCCCAGCATTTT
CASSLLEGGNQPQHF
>TRBV11-2|NA|TRBJ1-5|NA
TGTGCCAGCAGCTTAGGGGGGGTGCAGAACGATAGCAATCAGCCCCAGCATTTT
CASSLGGVQNDSNQPQHF
>TRBV9|TRBD2|TRBJ2-2|NA
TGTGCCAGCAGCTCAGCCATAGCGGGCTTCAACACCGGGGAGCTGTTTTTT
CASSSAIAGFNTGELFF
>TRBV12-3/TRBV12-4|NA|TRBJ2-5|many
TGTGCCAGCAGTTTAGAATTAGGGCTAGGGGAGACCCAGTACTTC
CASSLELGLGETQYF
>TRBV5-1|NA|TRBJ2-5|NA
TGCGCCAGCAGCTTGGAGCGGTCCCGTACGGGGACCCAGTACTTC
CASSLERSRTGTQYF
>TRBV21-1|NA|TRBJ2-5|NA
TGTGCCAGCAGCAAAGTAGGAGACTTTCAAGAGACCCAGTACTTC
CASSKVGDFQETQYF
>TRBV28|TRBD2|TRBJ2-7|NA
TGTGCCAGCACCCCGGGGGGACTAGCGGGAGTAGCCCCCGAGCAGTACTTC
CASTPGGLAGVAPEQYF
>TRBV20-1|TRBD2|TRBJ2-5|NA
TGCAGTGCTAGAGATTTCGTGGGACTAGCTAAAGAGACCCAGTACTTC
CSARDFVGLAKETQYF
>TRBV12-3/TRBV12-4|NA|TRBJ1-1|many
TGTGCCACCTCCGGAACATGGGGTGAAGCTTTCTTT
CATSGTWGEAFF